The entry below gives a single T cell receptor (beta chain) sequence along with its context. It has no known antigen specificity. Per-base quality was not reported, and no clone a single base away is much larger than it. The data were taken from a study of blood T cells in healthy people across ages (dated by TCRdb to the mid-2010s). Describing the broader study: In model experiments, template switching captured roughly one uniquely barcoded TCR beta cDNA molecule for every two T cells. To avoid experimental bias, donors of different ages were randomly spread across the sequencing lanes. For two donors (one aged 18 to 29 and one aged 80 or older), the study analyzed two additional independent replicas of 1 million unique cDNA reads from the same blood draw. The study measured age-related changes in TCR beta repertoire diversity using deep sequencing normalized with unique cDNA molecular identifiers. Donors were grouped into four age groups: young (average approximately 16 years), middle-aged (39), aged (around 66) and long-lived (less than 85).

Library generation was performed with 5' RACE. Sequencing was carried out with an Illumina HiSeq 2500. The second PCR ran for roughly 7 to 11 cycles and used a J-beta primer mix along with a sample-barcoded 5' primer. A template-switch 5' adaptor carrying 12 random nucleotides introduced a unique molecular identifier onto each TCR beta cDNA molecule. Each sample yielded at least 3 million CDR3-containing paired-end reads. First-strand cDNA was synthesized from all RNA with the Mint cDNA synthesis kit, primed by a TRBC-specific oligonucleotide. Following uracil-DNA glycosylase treatment, all cDNA underwent a first 18-cycle PCR with the universal primers M1SS and BC2_uni_R. The authors' pipeline ran thus. Normalization of each sample was performed by random selection of 1 million high-quality reads, each carrying a distinct molecular identifier. Reads sharing molecular identifiers were discarded rather than binned into consensus sequences. MiTCR, set to a Q25 quality threshold and the strictest error-elimination algorithm, was used for CDR3 identification, clonotype clustering and error correction. Lower-bound total TCR beta diversity was estimated with a nonparametric unseen species model using Euler transformation. TCRdb took the public reads, trimmed them with fastp at Q25, ran MiXCR for clone calling and kept in-frame beta chains. Each record represents a unique CDR3 protein, reported with the most common genes and DNA among its rows. None of the V and J calls come from the authors' own analysis; TCRdb made them. This sample holds approximately 1,100,000 distinct CDR3 sequences; 40% to 50% were observed only once. The ten largest account for 18% of the sample.

Systemically healthy Caucasian individuals from Russia, some 36 in total and aged about 6 to 100 years, were included as donors. About 10 milliliters of peripheral blood were collected from each donor into EDTA-treated Vacutainer tubes. Ficoll-Paque density-gradient centrifugation was used to isolate PBMCs, with at least 6.5 million per sample. Total RNA was extracted from PBMCs with Trizol reagent, with at least 6 micrograms obtained per sample. For every donor, an aliquot of PBMCs went through flow cytometry to measure the percentages of naive CD45RAhigh/CD27high T cells. Overall study outcomes, separate from this receptor: As age increased, observed TCR beta diversity per million T cells dropped in a roughly linear way, and a significant reduction was already evident by age about 40. Compared with the aged group, the long-lived group had more naive CD4+ T cells, fewer expanded clones and increased TCR diversity, a pattern suggesting age selection. The CMV infection status of donors was not known, potentially confounding age-related changes in expanded clonotypes. Because profiling used bulk unsorted PBMCs, naive and antigen-experienced compartments could not be compared conclusively. Observed TCR beta diversity correlated strongly with the percentage of naive T cells measured by flow cytometry. Estimates of total diversity based on one million sequenced T cells were considered lower bounds and underestimates.

The CDR3 goes from the cysteine to the phenylalanine over 13 residues. The read is trimmed to its CDR3 DNA, 39 bases read in frame from base 1. Reading the germline V gene gives CDR1 WSHSY and CDR2 SAAADI. Cut back by 2 bases and 7 bases, the V and J ends lie 11 bases apart. This clonotype was obtained from an older woman in good health. Recombination connected TRBV10-2 to TRBJ1-2; no D gene can be assigned with confidence. Sequenced input: blood. Here the CDR3 is given as CASSEAASGGYTF. At the DNA level, the sequence is TGCGCCAGCAGTGAGGCAGCCTCTGGTGGCTACACCTTC.